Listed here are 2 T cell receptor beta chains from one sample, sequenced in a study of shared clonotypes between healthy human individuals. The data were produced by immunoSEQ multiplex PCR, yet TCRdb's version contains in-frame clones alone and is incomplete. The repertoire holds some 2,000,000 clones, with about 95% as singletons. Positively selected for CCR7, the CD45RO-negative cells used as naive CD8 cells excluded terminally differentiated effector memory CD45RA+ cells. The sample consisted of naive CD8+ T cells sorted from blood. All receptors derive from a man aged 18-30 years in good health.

DNA of the CDR3: TGTGCCAGCAGTACCTATTCGGGACTAGCGGGAGAGACCCAGTACTTC. This translates into CASSTYSGLAGETQYF. The chain has TRBV27 and TRBJ2-5; TRBD2 matches at 12 bases. V was clipped by 5 bases and J by 4 bases; unmatched bases: 8. The CDR3 consists of 16 residues. Per the germline V gene, CDR1 is MNHEY and CDR2 is SMNVEV (reference sequence).

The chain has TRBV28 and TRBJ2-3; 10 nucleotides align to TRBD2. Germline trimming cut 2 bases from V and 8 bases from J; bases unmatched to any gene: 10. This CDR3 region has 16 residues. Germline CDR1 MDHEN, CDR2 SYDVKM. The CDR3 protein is CASSLRAGGLGGTQYF. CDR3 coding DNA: TGTGCCAGCAGTTTACGAGCGGGGGGGCTAGGAGGTACGCAGTATTTT.